One sample yielded the 27 T cell receptor beta chains listed below, sequenced in a study of blood T cell repertoires in COVID-19. This table comes from immunoSEQ multiplex PCR, and its TCRdb copy is limited to in-frame clones, with some not included. The sample lists tens of thousands of clones, 87% occurring once. What was sequenced was peripheral blood. These receptors were taken from a woman older than 75 with COVID-19, enrolled during active disease.

This chain links TRBV9 with TRBJ1-4; D is perhaps TRBD1 (6 bases). This CDR3 is built from 17 residues. CDR1 is SGDLS and CDR2 is YYNGEE in the germline V gene. V shed 4 bases and J shed 0 bases, with 16 bases lying between them. The CDR3 nucleotides read TGTGCCAGCAGCCCCCGCCGGACAGCTGCAACTAATGAAAAACTGTTTTTT. Protein product: CASSPRRTAATNEKLFF.

The V and J genes are TRBV6-5 and TRBJ2-2; a weak D match, TRBD1 (6 bases). Germline V gene lookup returns CDR1 MNHEY and CDR2 SVGAGI. The CDR3 is 15 amino acids. Trimming took off 6 bases at V and 3 bases at J, with 14 bases between the two ends. The CDR3 DNA reads as TGTGCCAGCAGCCTTTTACAGGGTTACACCGGGGAGCTGTTTTTT. Protein sequence: CASSLLQGYTGELFF.

The J gene is TRBJ1-4, the V gene TRBV9; D may be TRBD1 (5 bases). V was clipped by 3 bases and J by 8 bases, with 17 bases between them. The CDR3 loop spans 15 amino acids. Germline V lookup: CDR1 SGDLS, CDR2 YYNGEE. The CDR3 DNA follows: TGTGCCAGCAGCGCCGCCGGGACTTGGGGGGAAAAACTGTTTTTT. It translates to CASSAAGTWGEKLFF.

This rearrangement joins TRBV15 to TRBJ2-3; 7 nucleotides line up with TRBD1. CDR1 is LNHNV and CDR2 is YYDKDF in the germline V gene (reference sequence). V lost 6 bases to trimming and J lost 5 bases; unmatched junction nucleotides: 5. CDR3 length equals 13 residues. CDR3 in DNA: TGTGCCACCAGACAGGGGCATAGAGATACGCAGTATTTT. It codes for CATRQGHRDTQYF.

The rearrangement joins TRBV5-1 to TRBJ2-2, with 7 bases lining up with TRBD2. Germline CDR1 SGHRS, CDR2 YFSETQ. The CDR3 consists of 14 residues. After removal of 3 bases from V and 6 bases from J, the junction contained 5 bases not matched to a gene. This chain's CDR3 is CASSSGGGPGELFF. The CDR3 nucleotides read TGCGCCAGCAGCTCCGGCGGGGGACCCGGGGAGCTGTTTTTT. The entire variable domain, with the rest obtained from reference TRBV5-1 and TRBJ2-2, is as follows: KAGVTQTPRYLIKTRGQQVTLSCSPISGHRSVSWYQQTPGQGLQFLFEYFSETQRNKGNFPGRFSGRQFSNSRSEMNVSTLELGDSALYLCASSSGGGPGELFFGEGSRLTVL.

This clone showed up just once. The V call is TRBV3-1 (or the pseudogene TRBV3-2), the J call TRBJ1-3; D is unclear. From germline, CDR1 is LGHDT and CDR2 YNNKEL (reference sequence). The CDR3 is 11 residues long. V lost 5 bases and J 9 bases, leaving 8 bases between the germline ends. This chain's CDR3 is CASSSGSTIYF. The DNA for the CDR3 is TGTGCCAGCAGCTCGGGGAGCACCATATATTTT.

V and J are TRBV6-6 and TRBJ2-5, with no clear D. V dropped 4 bases and J dropped 5 bases, with 5 bases sitting between them. Germline CDR1 and CDR2: MNHNY and SVGAGI (reference sequence). CDR3 size: 11 residues. The CDR3 loop is CASSSRETQYF. CDR3 in DNA: TGTGCCAGCAGTTCCAGGGAGACCCAGTACTTC.

The CDR3 loop is CASSLTGQGGNYEQYF. The CDR3, as DNA: TGCGCCAGCAGCCTCACAGGACAGGGGGGAAATTACGAGCAGTACTTC. The chain joins TRBV4-1 to TRBJ2-7, with 10 bases aligning to TRBD1. V trimming: 4 bases; J trimming: 4 bases; junction bases outside the gene matches: 10. Germline CDR1 reads MGHRA; CDR2 reads YSYEKL. The CDR3 length is 16 residues.

The rearrangement uses TRBV7-9 and TRBJ1-1; no firm D call. Between the trimmed V and J ends, which lost 4 bases and 3 bases, there was a span of 18 bases. The CDR3 length is 16 residues. Per germline, CDR1 SEHNR and CDR2 FQNEAQ (reference sequence). DNA of the CDR3: TGTGCCAGCAGCTCCCGAGTCGGAGGATCACACACTGAAGCTTTCTTT. Its protein is CASSSRVGGSHTEAFF. Together with reference TRBV7-9 and TRBJ1-1, the CDR3 gives the full variable domain: DTGVSQNPRHKITKRGQNVTFRCDPISEHNRLYWYRQTLGQGPEFLTYFQNEAQLEKSRLLSDRFSAERPKGSFSTLEIQRTEQGDSAMYLCASSSRVGGSHTEAFFGQGTRLTVV.

This chain uses TRBV18 with TRBJ1-1; 7 nucleotides line up with TRBD1. With 5 bases clipped from V and 1 base from J, the junction kept 4 bases outside the gene matches. This CDR3 is 14 amino acids long. Germline V gene sequence: CDR1 KGHSH, CDR2 LQKENI. CDR3 bases: TGTGCCAGCTCATTGGGACAGCGGAACACTGAAGCTTTCTTT. Translated: CASSLGQRNTEAFF. Combining the CDR3 with reference TRBV18 and TRBJ1-1 gives the whole variable domain NAGVMQNPRHLVRRRGQEARLRCSPMKGHSHVYWYRQLPEEGLKFMVYLQKENIIDESGMPKERFSAEFPKEGPSILRIQQVVRGDSAAYFCASSLGQRNTEAFFGQGTRLTVV.

The V gene is TRBV30, the J gene TRBJ1-1; no clear D. CDR3 length equals 14 residues. Trimming stripped 4 bases from V and 1 base from J, with 13 bases between. From germline, CDR1 is GTSNPN and CDR2 SVGIG (reference sequence). The CDR3 nucleotides read TGTGCCTGGAATGCCCCCGGGTCGAACACTGAAGCTTTCTTT. Amino acids: CAWNAPGSNTEAFF.

The CDR3 nucleotides read TGTGCCTGGAGTGTAGAGGGCCCCGTAGCTAACTATGGCTACACCTTC. It is translated as CAWSVEGPVANYGYTF. The chain recombines TRBV30 with TRBJ1-2; D is unclear. CDR1 and CDR2 from the germline V gene are GTSNPN and SVGIG (reference sequence). V gave up 0 bases and J gave up 0 bases, with 14 bases separating them. This CDR3 has 16 amino acids.

The chain has TRBV12-5 and TRBJ2-3; 8 bases align to TRBD1. The trim removed 0 bases at V and 0 bases at J, leaving 14 bases unmatched. This CDR3 is 20 amino acids long. Germline lookup yields CDR1 LGHNT and CDR2 FRNRAP. The CDR3 DNA sequence: TGTGCTAGTGGTTTGGTAATATGGACAGGGCCCAGTCTTAGCACAGATACGCAGTATTTT. It is translated as CASGLVIWTGPSLSTDTQYF.

The rearrangement joins TRBV6-1 to TRBJ2-7; D gene unclear. The germline CDR1 and CDR2 sequences are MNHNS and SASEGT. This CDR3 contains 13 residues. The ends were cut back, 1 base at V and 6 bases at J, with 10 bases in the middle. The CDR3 DNA reads TGTGCCAGCAGTGAAGAAAACTGGAGCGAGCAGTACTTC. Amino acid sequence: CASSEENWSEQYF.

The genes are TRBV19 and TRBJ2-6, with D possibly matching TRBD2 (7 bases). This CDR3 is 16 amino acids long. V was trimmed by 6 bases and J by 4 bases, leaving 16 bases between them. The germline V gene encodes CDR1 LNHDA and CDR2 SQIVND (reference sequence). This CDR3 reads CASRKGGVAGANVLTF. As DNA, the CDR3 is TGTGCCAGTAGGAAGGGGGGGGTGGCAGGGGCCAACGTCCTGACTTTC.

The chain combines TRBV30 with TRBJ2-4; 9 bases are a match to TRBD1. This CDR3 is 18 amino acids long. Germline loops: CDR1 GTSNPN, CDR2 SVGIG (reference sequence). V lost 0 bases to trimming and J lost 2 bases; unmatched junction nucleotides: 11. The CDR3 coding sequence is TGTGCCTGGAGTGTACCTTCCGGGACAGGGTGGTCCAAAAACATTCAGTACTTC. As protein: CAWSVPSGTGWSKNIQYF.

The CDR3, as DNA: TGTGCCACCAGTGATCCTAAGCAGGGCTACGAGCAGTACTTC. Its translation: CATSDPKQGYEQYF. The rearrangement links TRBV24-1 to TRBJ2-7; D is perhaps TRBD1 (5 bases). The CDR3 runs to 14 residues. Trimming took off 3 bases at V and 3 bases at J, with 11 bases between the two ends. From germline, CDR1 is KGHDR and CDR2 SFDVKD.

This chain links TRBV7-9 with TRBJ2-1; perhaps TRBD2 as D (6 bases). V dropped 3 bases and J dropped 8 bases, with 14 bases sitting between them. There are 14 residues in the CDR3. CDR1 is SEHNR, CDR2 FQNEAQ, per germline (reference sequence). Here the CDR3 DNA reads TGTGCCAGCAGCTTGGGCGGGGCTACAGATGAGCAGTTCTTC. The encoded protein is CASSLGGATDEQFF.

The V and J genes are TRBV2 and TRBJ2-1; TRBD1 aligns across 9 bases. V trimming: 4 bases; J trimming: 10 bases; junction bases outside the gene matches: 11. The CDR3 is made up of 15 amino acids. Germline V gene lookup returns CDR1 SNHLY and CDR2 FYNNEI. CDR3 region: CASSGVGDRAWEQFF. The CDR3 DNA sequence: TGTGCCAGCAGTGGTGTGGGGGACAGGGCATGGGAGCAGTTCTTC.

V and J are TRBV7-8 and TRBJ2-7; D call uncertain. The CDR3 sequence is 13 residues long. V lost 1 base, J lost 3 bases, and 7 bases lay in between. CDR1 and CDR2 from the germline V gene are SGHVS and FQNEAQ. For the CDR3, the DNA is TGTGCCAGCAGCTTAGTCCAGGACTACGAGCAGTACTTC. It is translated as CASSLVQDYEQYF.

The V call is TRBV5-1, the J call TRBJ2-1, with 9 bases that match TRBD1. The CDR3 loop spans 18 amino acids. Germline V CDR1 and CDR2: SGHRS, YFSETQ. V dropped 5 bases and J dropped 3; count of bases not matched to a gene: 15. This CDR3 is CASRHNTAGTGNYNEQFF. CDR3 coding DNA: TGCGCCAGCAGACATAACACTGCCGGGACAGGGAACTACAATGAGCAGTTCTTC.

The genes are TRBV5-6 and TRBJ1-2; D gene uncertain. CDR3 length equals 14 residues. Between the trimmed V and J ends, which lost 7 bases and 8 bases, there was a span of 21 bases. Germline V gives CDR1 SGHDT, CDR2 YYEEEE. The CDR3 coding sequence is TGTGCCAGCCATGAGCGAACACTGGAGCGCGGCTACACCTTC. Its protein product is CASHERTLERGYTF.

The chain carries TRBV30 and TRBJ1-3; D may be TRBD1 (5 bases). Germline CDR1 reads GTSNPN; CDR2 reads SVGIG (reference sequence). The CDR3 has 13 residues. Between the trimmed V and J ends, which lost 4 bases and 2 bases, there was a span of 9 bases. The DNA of the CDR3 is TGTGCCTGGAAATGGGGGGCTGGAAACACCATATATTTT. This translates into CAWKWGAGNTIYF. Full variable domain (missing parts from reference TRBV30 and TRBJ1-3): SQTIHQWPATLVQPVGSPLSLECTVEGTSNPNLYWYRQAAGRGLQLLFYSVGIGQISSEVPQNLSASRPQDRQFILSSKKLLLSDSGFYLCAWKWGAGNTIYFGEGSWLTVV.

V gene TRBV20-1 combines with J gene TRBJ1-1; D is unresolved. Germline lookup yields CDR1 DFQATT and CDR2 SNEGSKA (reference sequence). The CDR3 extends over 15 amino acids. The V gene lost 3 bases and the J gene lost 1 base, with 15 bases spanning the gap. CDR3 bases: TGCAGTGCTAGTGGTAGTGTCCTCAAGAACACTGAAGCTTTCTTT. It codes for CSASGSVLKNTEAFF.

The J gene is TRBJ2-7, the V gene TRBV30, with 9 bases fitting TRBD1. With V trimmed by 4 bases and J by 9 bases, 16 bases remained unmatched. Germline lookup yields CDR1 GTSNPN and CDR2 SVGIG (reference sequence). This CDR3 is built from 15 residues. CDR3 in DNA: TGTGCCTGGAAAGATCGCGGACACAGGGGGCAGCGGCAGTACTTC. Its translation is CAWKDRGHRGQRQYF. Variable domain in full (rest from reference TRBV30 and TRBJ2-7): SQTIHQWPATLVQPVGSPLSLECTVEGTSNPNLYWYRQAAGRGLQLLFYSVGIGQISSEVPQNLSASRPQDRQFILSSKKLLLSDSGFYLCAWKDRGHRGQRQYFGPGTRLTVT.

The V and J genes are TRBV6-5 and TRBJ2-7; perhaps TRBD1 as D (5 bases). V was shortened by 6 bases and J by 2 bases, with 14 bases between the two germline ends. The CDR3 is 14 residues long. CDR1 is MNHEY, CDR2 SVGAGI, per germline. Here the CDR3 reads CASSPTVITYEQYF. The DNA for the CDR3 is TGTGCCAGCAGCCCGACAGTGATTACCTACGAGCAGTACTTC.

The rearrangement links TRBV5-1 to TRBJ2-1, with TRBD2 matching 11 bases. With 7 bases clipped from V and 8 bases from J, the junction kept 5 bases outside the gene matches. This CDR3 has 13 amino acids. Germline CDR1 SGHRS, CDR2 YFSETQ. Here the CDR3 reads CASQVAGGYEQFF. CDR3 nucleotide sequence: TGCGCCAGCCAAGTAGCGGGGGGGTATGAGCAGTTCTTC. The whole variable domain, filled in from reference TRBV5-1 and TRBJ2-1, reads KAGVTQTPRYLIKTRGQQVTLSCSPISGHRSVSWYQQTPGQGLQFLFEYFSETQRNKGNFPGRFSGRQFSNSRSEMNVSTLELGDSALYLCASQVAGGYEQFFGPGTRLTVL.